Described below is a single T cell receptor (beta chain) sequence and its context. The data derive from a study of blood T cell repertoires in COVID-19. Study summary: PBMCs, B-cell-depleted T cells, or T cells were the source of the cDNA or gDNA that made up the material.

The method was immunoSEQ multiplex PCR; TCRdb's version includes in-frame clones alone and lacks a portion of them. Of about 190,000 clones in the sample, roughly 83% were seen once. Recovered status applied to Cohort 3 donors who had two consecutive negative PCRs. It also applied to those with clearance or with symptom resolution. The V end lost 6 bases, the J end lost 2 bases, and 17 bases lay between the germline ends. The CDR3 runs 17 residues. Germline CDR1 is LGHNA and CDR2 is YNFKEQ. J is TRBJ1-6 and V is TRBV4-2, with TRBD1 as a possible D gene (5 bases). The source of this sequence is a woman in her twenties or thirties who had recovered from COVID-19. The sequenced sample was PBMCs or T cells enriched from blood (not recorded which). CDR3 nucleotide sequence: TGTGCCAGCAGTCCCTTGTTACAGGCAACCTATAATTCACCCCTCCACTTT. It yields the protein CASSPLLQATYNSPLHF.